A selection of T cell receptor beta chains follows, all from one sample in a study of T cell changes during pregnancy in multiple sclerosis. Generated by immunoSEQ multiplex PCR, the TCRdb table keeps only in-frame clones and is missing some. Of 45,000 to 55,000 clones in the sample, 88% were seen once. The sample consisted of CD4+ T cells from peripheral blood mononuclear cells, taken in the second trimester of pregnancy. Receptors were obtained from a female donor with multiple sclerosis, enrolled in a pregnancy study. The CDR3 runs from the conserved cysteine through the conserved F or W. A D gene is named only where the DNA matches it firmly. Expanded clones are given a class, and other clones once, few, many or no size at all.

J,D,size,V,DNA,CDR3
TRBJ1-2,NA,NA,TRBV10-3,TGTGCCATCAGTGAGTCGGGGCAGGGTCGGGCTCGCACCTTC,CAISESGQGRARTF
TRBJ2-5,TRBD2,NA,TRBV5-4,TGTGCCAGCAGCTTGGTGTCTAGCGGCCAAGAGACCCAGTACTTC,CASSLVSSGQETQYF
TRBJ2-7,NA,NA,TRBV5-1,TGCGCCAGCAGTCCGACTCCCACGGACAACGAGCAGTACTTC,CASSPTPTDNEQYF
TRBJ1-2,NA,NA,TRBV5-1,TGCGCCAGCAGCTTGGTAGGCAGGGCCTATGGCTACACCTTC,CASSLVGRAYGYTF
TRBJ1-6,NA,NA,TRBV5-1,TGCGCCAGCAGCACTGGGGCTCCTTCACCCCTCCACTTT,CASSTGAPSPLHF
TRBJ1-1,TRBD1,NA,TRBV19,TGTGCCAGTAGTTTACTACAGGGGCAGGGCACTGAAGCTTTCTTT,CASSLLQGQGTEAFF
TRBJ1-4,TRBD1,NA,TRBV5-1,TGCGCCAGCAGCTTTGCCACAGGGGAAGAAAAACTGTTTTTT,CASSFATGEEKLFF
TRBJ2-3,NA,NA,TRBV19,TGTGCCAGTAGTCCAAGTATCCCTAGAGCAGATACGCAGTATTTT,CASSPSIPRADTQYF
TRBJ2-1,NA,NA,TRBV5-6,TGTGCCAGCAGCTTGAGGCTGAGCGACGCCACCTACAATGAGCAGTTCTTC,CASSLRLSDATYNEQFF
TRBJ1-5,NA,NA,TRBV6-1,TGTGCCAGCAGTGAAGCGCCAGGGGTCAGGCAGCCCCAGCATTTT,CASSEAPGVRQPQHF
TRBJ1-5,TRBD1,NA,TRBV19,TGTGCCAGTAGTATCACAGGGGATCAGCCCCAGCATTTT,CASSITGDQPQHF
TRBJ2-5,NA,NA,TRBV6-1,TGTGCCAGCATAATATCGCGGGGAGTGGGAGAGACCCAGTACTTC,CASIISRGVGETQYF
TRBJ2-6,NA,NA,TRBV29-1,TGCAGCGTTAGGGACAAATCTGGGGCCAACGTCCTGACTTTC,CSVRDKSGANVLTF
TRBJ2-7,TRBD2,few,TRBV7-2,TGTGCCAGCAGCTCGACTAGCGGGACCTACGAGCAGTACTTC,CASSSTSGTYEQYF
TRBJ2-1,TRBD2,NA,TRBV19,TGTGCCAGTAGTATATGGGGCGCCGGGACTAGAAACAATGAGCAGTTCTTC,CASSIWGAGTRNNEQFF
TRBJ1-3,NA,NA,TRBV27,TGTGCCAGCAGTTTATATGGTTTTGGGGGGTCGGACACCATATATTTT,CASSLYGFGGSDTIYF
TRBJ1-2,NA,NA,TRBV5-1,TGCGCCAGCAGCTTGGCGGGATTCTATGGCTACACCTTC,CASSLAGFYGYTF
TRBJ2-7,NA,NA,TRBV21-1,TGTGCCAGCAGATCACGGGAGGGGAAGGCGAACGAGCAGTACTTC,CASRSREGKANEQYF
TRBJ1-1,NA,NA,TRBV7-3,TGTGCCAGCAGCGCCGGGACAACGAACACTGAAGCTTTCTTT,CASSAGTTNTEAFF
TRBJ1-4,TRBD1,once,TRBV6-1,TGTGCCAGCAGTGAAGTGGACAGGGGAGGGAAACTGTTTTTT,CASSEVDRGGKLFF
TRBJ2-2,NA,NA,TRBV5-6,TGTGCCAGCAGCCAGGAGGGGGCGCCGAACACCGGGGAGCTGTTTTTT,CASSQEGAPNTGELFF
TRBJ2-5,NA,NA,TRBV12-5,TGTGCTAGTGGTGCTACCAGGGAGACCCAGTACTTC,CASGATRETQYF
TRBJ2-3,TRBD1,NA,TRBV14,TGTGCCAGCAGCCAAAATCGAGGGGGCGCAACCGATACGCAGTATTTT,CASSQNRGGATDTQYF
TRBJ2-7,TRBD2,NA,TRBV7-3,TGTGCCAGCAGCCACAACCGGGGGGGGCCCAACGAGCAGTACTTC,CASSHNRGGPNEQYF
TRBJ2-2,TRBD2,NA,TRBV2,TGTGCCAGCACTGCTGGACTAGCGATCCTCAAAGGCACCGGGGAGCTGTTTTTT,CASTAGLAILKGTGELFF
TRBJ1-4,NA,NA,TRBV7-2,TGTGCCAGCAGCTTCCGGGACAATAATGAAAAACTGTTTTTT,CASSFRDNNEKLFF
TRBJ2-7,NA,few,TRBV28,TGTGCCAGCAGTCCCACTCGGGGTCCTTACTTAAGTGAGCAGTACTTC,CASSPTRGPYLSEQYF
TRBJ2-7,TRBD1,few,TRBV2,TGTGCCAGCCGGACAGGGGTGGACGAGCAGTACTTC,CASRTGVDEQYF
TRBJ1-2,TRBD1,few,TRBV10-1,TGCGCCAGCAGTGGGGGGACAGGGTTTGGCTACACCTTC,CASSGGTGFGYTF
TRBJ2-3,NA,NA,TRBV9,TGTGCCAGCAGCGTCGCCGGGACTTACACAGATACGCAGTATTTT,CASSVAGTYTDTQYF
TRBJ2-7,TRBD1,NA,TRBV2,TGTGCCAGCAGTGAAGCCCGGGACAGGGGGTACAACGAGCAGTACTTC,CASSEARDRGYNEQYF
TRBJ2-2,NA,NA,TRBV6-6,TGTGCCAGCAGTTACTCTACTGGACTGACCACCGGGGAGCTGTTTTTT,CASSYSTGLTTGELFF
TRBJ1-5,NA,NA,TRBV5-4,TGTGCCAGCAGCAGGACCCGACGGCGGACTAATAGCAATCAGCCCCAGCATTTT,CASSRTRRRTNSNQPQHF
TRBJ1-1,NA,NA,TRBV6-5,TGTGCCAGCAGTTACTCGCCAGGGTTTGACACTGAAGCTTTCTTT,CASSYSPGFDTEAFF
TRBJ2-1,NA,NA,TRBV5-1,TGCGCCAGCAGCTTGACCTTCCTACAGGGCTCCTACAATGAGCAGTTCTTC,CASSLTFLQGSYNEQFF
TRBJ2-5,TRBD2,once,TRBV6-1,TGTGCCAGCGAAATAGCGGGAGGTAGGGAGACCCAGTACTTC,CASEIAGGRETQYF
TRBJ2-7,NA,NA,TRBV29-1,NA,CSGPLPHISLQRWLVSYEQYF
TRBJ2-5,NA,once,TRBV27,TGTGCCAGCAGTCATTTGCCAACCTATCAAGAGACCCAGTACTTC,CASSHLPTYQETQYF
TRBJ1-2,TRBD1,NA,TRBV6-1,TGTGCCAGCAGTGAACGGACAGGAGCCAACTATGGCTACACCTTC,CASSERTGANYGYTF
TRBJ1-2,NA,NA,TRBV7-9,TGTGCCAGCAGCTTACCAGGGGTCATAAATGGCTACACCTTC,CASSLPGVINGYTF
TRBJ2-3,TRBD2,once,TRBV5-4,TGTGCCAGCAGCTTGGGGGCGGGAGTGAGCACAGATACGCAGTATTTT,CASSLGAGVSTDTQYF
TRBJ1-2,NA,NA,TRBV10-3,TGTGCCATCATGTCAGTTACAGCTAACTATGGCTACACCTTC,CAIMSVTANYGYTF